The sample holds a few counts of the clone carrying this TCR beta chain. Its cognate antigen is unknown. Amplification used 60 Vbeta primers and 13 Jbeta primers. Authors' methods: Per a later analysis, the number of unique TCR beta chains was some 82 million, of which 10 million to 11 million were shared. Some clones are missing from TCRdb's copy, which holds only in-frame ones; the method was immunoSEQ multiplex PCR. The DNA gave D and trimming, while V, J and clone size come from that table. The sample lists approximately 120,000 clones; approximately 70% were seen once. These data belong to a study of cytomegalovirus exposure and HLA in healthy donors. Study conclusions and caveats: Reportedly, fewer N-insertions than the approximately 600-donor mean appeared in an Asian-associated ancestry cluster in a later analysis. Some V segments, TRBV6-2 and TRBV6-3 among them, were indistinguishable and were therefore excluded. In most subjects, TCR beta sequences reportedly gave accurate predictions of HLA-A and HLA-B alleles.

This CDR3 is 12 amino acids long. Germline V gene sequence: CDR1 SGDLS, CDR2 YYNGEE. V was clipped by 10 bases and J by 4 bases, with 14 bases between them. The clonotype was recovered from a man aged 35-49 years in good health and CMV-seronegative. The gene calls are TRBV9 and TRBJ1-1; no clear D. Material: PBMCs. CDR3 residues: CAAGPSGTEAFF. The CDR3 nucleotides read TGTGCCGCGGGCCCTAGTGGCACTGAAGCTTTCTTT.